The 23 T cell receptor beta chains presented below share a single source sample, sequenced in a study of cytomegalovirus exposure and HLA in healthy donors. The primer mix had 60 Vbeta and 13 Jbeta primers. Assay: immunoSEQ multiplex PCR; the TCRdb copy retains only in-frame clones and omits some. The table shows 110,000 or so clones, with roughly 13% occurring only once. The sequenced sample consisted of PBMCs. All receptors derive from a man aged 35-49 years in good health and CMV-seropositive.

The V gene is TRBV6-1, the J gene TRBJ1-1; 7 bases match TRBD1. The germline CDR1 and CDR2 sequences are MNHNS and SASEGT. The CDR3 totals 13 residues. V gave up 6 bases and J gave up 7 bases; unmatched junction bases: 8. CDR3 DNA sequence: TGTGCCAGCAGGGAACCGGGACAGATTGAAGCTTTCTTT. Translating it yields CASREPGQIEAFF.

This clone was observed a handful of times. For the CDR3, the DNA is TGTGCCAGCAGTCTCTACCAGACTAGCGGCTACGAGCAGTACTTC. This sequence encodes CASSLYQTSGYEQYF. The genes are TRBV28 and TRBJ2-7; 9 nucleotides line up with TRBD2. V dropped 5 bases and J dropped 3; count of bases not matched to a gene: 8. CDR1 and CDR2 (germline): MDHEN, SYDVKM. The CDR3 consists of 15 residues.

A few counts support this clone. The chain joins TRBV11-3 to TRBJ2-5; tentatively, D is TRBD1 (5 bases). The V gene lost 5 bases and the J gene lost 1 base, with 11 bases spanning the gap. The CDR3 is 14 amino acids. Germline V lookup: CDR1 SGHNT, CDR2 YENEEA. CDR3 coding DNA: TGTGCCAGCAGCCCCCGAAGGGGCCAAGAGACCCAGTACTTC. Amino acids: CASSPRRGQETQYF.

The V call is TRBV6-4, the J call TRBJ2-1, with 7 bases identical to TRBD2. CDR3 length equals 15 residues. CDR1 and CDR2 (germline): MRHNA, SNTAGT. Unmatched junction bases numbered 3, after V lost 4 bases and J lost 0 bases. For the CDR3, the DNA is TGTGCCAGCAGTGCCTCTAGCGGCTCCTACAATGAGCAGTTCTTC. Translation gives CASSASSGSYNEQFF.

This clone was observed a handful of times. The V call is TRBV4-3, the J call TRBJ2-3; possibly TRBD2 for D (6 bases). Germline V gene data show CDR1 as LGHNA and CDR2 as YSLEER. Trimming took off 3 bases at V and 0 bases at J, with 13 bases between the two ends. The CDR3 is 16 amino acids. The CDR3 DNA reads TGCGCCAGCAGCCAGGGATTAGCGGCCAGCACAGATACGCAGTATTTT. Its translation: CASSQGLAASTDTQYF.

The genes are TRBV18 and TRBJ2-5; D is perhaps TRBD1 (5 bases). The CDR3 has 14 residues. The germline V gene encodes CDR1 KGHSH and CDR2 LQKENI. Trimming took off 3 bases at V and 2 bases at J, with 10 bases between the two ends. CDR3 region: CASSPPTGQETQYF. In DNA form, the CDR3 reads TGTGCCAGCTCACCCCCCACAGGACAAGAGACCCAGTACTTC.

About this clone: Other nucleotide sequences in the sample specify the same CDR3. The chain employs TRBV9 and TRBJ2-1, with D perhaps matching TRBD2 (5 bases). V lost 0 bases to trimming and J lost 3 bases, with 13 bases between them. CDR3 length equals 16 residues. The germline V gene has CDR1 SGDLS and CDR2 YYNGEE. The CDR3 region is CASSVGTSGGYNEQFF. CDR3 DNA: TGTGCCAGCAGCGTAGGAACAAGCGGAGGCTACAATGAGCAGTTCTTC.

The V and J genes are TRBV13 and TRBJ2-7; 7 bases agree with TRBD2. After removal of 2 bases from V and 5 bases from J, the junction contained 6 bases not matched to a gene. Germline CDR1 is PRHDT and CDR2 is FYEKMQ (reference sequence). This CDR3 comprises 14 residues. CDR3 coding DNA: TGTGCCAGCAGCTTACTGGCGGGAGTGGACGAGCAGTACTTC. It yields the protein CASSLLAGVDEQYF.

The V and J genes are TRBV29-1 and TRBJ2-2; 8 nucleotides line up with TRBD2. Germline V gene lookup returns CDR1 SQVTM and CDR2 ANQGSEA. This CDR3 comprises 13 residues. V was pared by 6 bases and J by 4 bases, with 4 bases of the junction left unmatched. The CDR3 region is CSVIAGFTGELFF. In DNA, the CDR3 is TGCAGCGTCATAGCGGGATTCACCGGGGAGCTGTTTTTT.

The sample holds a few counts of this clone. CDR3 sequence reads: CASSESLVLGRGTGELFF. The DNA of the CDR3 is TGCGCCAGCAGTGAGTCGTTGGTGTTGGGGCGGGGAACCGGGGAGCTGTTTTTT. This sequence joins TRBV10-2 and TRBJ2-2, with D possibly TRBD2 on 6 matching bases. There are 18 residues in the CDR3. Germline assignment: CDR1 WSHSY and CDR2 SAAADI. Trimming took off 0 bases at V and 5 bases at J, with 19 bases between the two ends.

A few counts support this clone. The chain is built from TRBV6-5 and TRBJ1-5, with 8 bases aligning to TRBD1. Trimming took 6 bases from V and 1 from J; bases not matched to a gene: 5. Germline V CDR1 and CDR2: MNHEY, SVGAGI. This CDR3 is built from 15 residues. The CDR3: CASRPGDRSNQPQHF. DNA for the CDR3: TGTGCCAGCAGACCGGGGGACAGGAGCAATCAGCCCCAGCATTTT.

This clone was counted only a few times. V usage is TRBV10-3 and J usage is TRBJ1-3; a possible D gene is TRBD1 (6 bases). Germline CDR1 and CDR2: ENHRY and SYGVKD. This CDR3 has 14 amino acids. The V end lost 5 bases, the J end lost 4 bases, and 12 bases lay between the germline ends. CDR3 sequence reads: CAISSQGSGNTIYF. Written as DNA, the CDR3 is TGTGCCATCAGTTCGCAGGGGTCAGGAAACACCATATATTTT.

The genes are TRBV4-1 and TRBJ2-1; TRBD2 is a possible D gene (6 bases). The CDR3 consists of 16 residues. CDR1 and CDR2 (germline): MGHRA, YSYEKL. The V gene lost 1 base and the J gene lost 6 bases, with 16 bases spanning the gap. The DNA of the CDR3 is TGCGCCAGCAGCCAAGGCCAAGGGCTGGGGGGCAATGAGCAGTTCTTC. Translation gives CASSQGQGLGGNEQFF.

The rearrangement joins TRBV10-3 to TRBJ2-7, with TRBD1 matching 8 bases. J gave up 4 bases and V 3 bases, and 17 bases lay outside the gene matches. The germline CDR1 and CDR2 sequences are ENHRY and SYGVKD. This CDR3 is built from 18 residues. This chain's CDR3 is CAISDPHGQGPRQYEQYF. DNA for the CDR3: TGTGCCATCAGTGACCCCCACGGACAGGGACCTCGCCAATACGAGCAGTACTTC.

The chain links TRBV4-2 to TRBJ2-5; 10 bases match TRBD2. Trimming removed 4 bases from V and 4 bases from J; junction bases left unmatched: 3. Germline CDR1 is LGHNA and CDR2 is YNFKEQ. CDR3 size: 14 residues. CDR3 coding DNA: TGTGCCAGCAGCCTTAGACTAGCGGGAGAGACCCAGTACTTC. This gives the protein CASSLRLAGETQYF.

This clone occurred a few times. The chain joins TRBV5-4 to TRBJ2-5, with a possible D match to TRBD1 (5 bases). CDR3 length: 13 amino acids. Trimming took 8 bases from V and 6 from J, leaving 17 bases between them. Per germline, CDR1 SGHNT and CDR2 YYREEE (reference sequence). In DNA form, the CDR3 reads TGTGCCAGAAGCCCTCAGATGGGGCAGACCCAGTACTTC. Translation gives CARSPQMGQTQYF.

This clone was detected a few times. The genes are TRBV7-3 and TRBJ2-2; possibly TRBD1 for D (5 bases). The CDR3 is made up of 14 amino acids. CDR1 and CDR2 (germline): SGHTA, FQGTGA. V was trimmed by 2 bases and J by 4 bases, leaving 8 bases between them. This chain's CDR3 is CASSLYQGTGELFF. For the CDR3, the DNA is TGTGCCAGCAGCTTATACCAGGGCACCGGGGAGCTGTTTTTT.

Only a few counts were recorded for this clone. J is TRBJ2-2 and V is TRBV2, with 7 positions matching TRBD2. This CDR3 is built from 15 residues. Trimming at V came to 3 bases and at J to 6 bases, leaving 7 bases not matched to a gene. The germline V gene has CDR1 SNHLY and CDR2 FYNNEI. The CDR3 region has the DNA TGTGCCAGCAGTGAGTGGCTAGCGGAGGCCGGGGAGCTGTTTTTT. This translates into CASSEWLAEAGELFF. Full variable domain (rest looked up from reference TRBV2 and TRBJ2-2): EPEVTQTPSHQVTQMGQEVILRCVPISNHLYFYWYRQILGQKVEFLVSFYNNEISEKSEIFDDQFSVERPDGSNFTLKIRSTKLEDSAMYFCASSEWLAEAGELFFGEGSRLTVL.

This clone appeared a few times. The genes are TRBV7-8 and TRBJ2-7, with 8 bases matching TRBD1. CDR3 length: 13 residues. CDR1 is SGHVS, CDR2 FQNEAQ, per germline. V lost 4 bases and J lost 6; bases outside the gene matches: 5. This chain's CDR3 is CASSSGQGFEQYF. CDR3 bases: TGTGCCAGCAGCTCTGGACAGGGTTTCGAGCAGTACTTC.

V usage is TRBV18 and J usage is TRBJ2-2; D is possibly TRBD1 (5 bases). V lost 2 bases and J lost 0, with 10 bases in between. This CDR3 has 16 residues. Germline V lookup: CDR1 KGHSH, CDR2 LQKENI. The CDR3 loop reads CASSPMQGTNTGELFF. CDR3 nucleotides: TGTGCCAGCTCACCAATGCAGGGTACGAACACCGGGGAGCTGTTTTTT.

The chain uses TRBV18 and TRBJ2-2; the D is unclear. Germline V gene sequence: CDR1 KGHSH, CDR2 LQKENI. The CDR3 runs to 15 residues. The V gene lost 4 bases and the J gene lost 0 bases, with 9 bases spanning the gap. CDR3: CASSQVSSNTGELFF. The CDR3 nucleotides are TGTGCCAGCTCACAGGTTAGCTCGAACACCGGGGAGCTGTTTTTT.

V is TRBV9 and J is TRBJ2-1, with 9 nucleotides matching TRBD2. The CDR3 is 18 residues long. Germline CDR1 SGDLS, CDR2 YYNGEE. Trimming removed 0 bases from V and 6 bases from J; junction bases left unmatched: 13. CDR3 sequence reads: CASSVVPRGGRGANEQFF. The CDR3 nucleotides are TGTGCCAGCAGCGTAGTTCCGAGGGGCGGGAGGGGGGCCAATGAGCAGTTCTTC.

The rearrangement links TRBV7-2 to TRBJ2-7; possibly TRBD2 for D (5 bases). This CDR3 contains 15 residues. Germline V gene data show CDR1 as SGHTA and CDR2 as FQGNSA. V was cut by 0 bases and J by 6 bases, with 15 bases left in between. The CDR3 region is CASSLAGLAGGEQYF. CDR3 sequence (DNA): TGTGCCAGCAGCTTAGCGGGTCTAGCCGGTGGCGAGCAGTACTTC. The entire variable domain, with the rest obtained from reference TRBV7-2 and TRBJ2-7, is as follows: GAGVSQSPSNKVTEKGKDVELRCDPISGHTALYWYRQSLGQGLEFLIYFQGNSAPDKSGLPSDRFSAERTGGSVSTLTIQRTQQEDSAVYLCASSLAGLAGGEQYFGPGTRLTVT.